These T cell receptor beta chains were read from a single sample in a study of T-cell memory formation after mild COVID-19. TCRdb itself ran the 5' RACE reads through MiXCR, one entry per CDR3 protein. The sample holds roughly 620,000 distinct CDR3 sequences, around 17% seen once. Source material: PBMCs or a T cell subset sorted from them (not recorded which). The source of these receptors is an adult woman who had mild COVID-19 (a few samples of this study predate the infection). Cell type and time point are not known. The CDR3 runs from the conserved cysteine through the conserved F or W. A D gene is named only where the DNA matches it firmly. Some rows have no size entry. The others give once, few or many, or a class for an expanded clone.

v_gene	j_gene	abundance	d_gene	CDR3aa	CDR3nt
TRBV18	TRBJ2-7	many	-	CASSPTAYEQYF	TGTGCCAGCAGCCCCACAGCCTACGAGCAGTACTTC
TRBV20-1	TRBJ1-1	few	TRBD1	CSARGGQGALPRGPEAFF	TGCAGTGCTAGAGGGGGACAGGGGGCCCTCCCTAGGGGGCCTGAAGCTTTCTTT
TRBV20-1	TRBJ2-7	few	TRBD2	CSGQSGSGGYEQYF	TGCAGTGGTCAGTCGGGCAGCGGGGGATACGAGCAGTACTTC
TRBV7-2	TRBJ1-2	-	-	CASSCNLGQPGYTF	TGTGCCAGCAGCTGTAACTTAGGACAGCCCGGCTACACCTTC
TRBV12-3/TRBV12-4	TRBJ2-1	few	-	CASSLAPWDEQFF	TGTGCCAGCAGTTTAGCGCCTTGGGATGAGCAGTTCTTC
TRBV2	TRBJ2-7	-	-	CASDYYEQYF	TGTGCCAGCGACTATTACGAGCAGTACTTC
TRBV27	TRBJ1-3	-	-	CASSLSAAGNTIYF	TGTGCCAGCAGTTTGTCAGCAGCTGGAAACACCATATATTTT
TRBV3-1	TRBJ1-1	once	-	CASSQEFTANTEAFF	TGTGCCAGCAGCCAAGAGTTCACAGCGAACACTGAAGCTTTCTTT
TRBV4-3	TRBJ2-1	many	-	CASSQAPEPRNEQFF	TGCGCCAGCAGCCAAGCCCCCGAACCGAGGAATGAGCAGTTCTTC
TRBV4-2	TRBJ2-1	-	TRBD2	CASSPSGGPNNEQFF	TGTGCCAGCAGCCCCAGCGGGGGGCCCAACAATGAGCAGTTCTTC
TRBV5-6	TRBJ2-1	few	-	CASSLRLVPEQFF	TGTGCCAGCAGCTTGAGACTAGTCCCTGAGCAGTTCTTC
TRBV6-5	TRBJ1-5	-	-	CASSYQAYSNQPQHF	TGTGCCAGCAGTTACCAGGCTTATAGCAATCAGCCCCAGCATTTT
TRBV10-3	TRBJ2-7	few	-	CANRDENDYEQYF	TGTGCCAACCGGGACGAGAATGACTACGAGCAGTACTTC
TRBV4-3	TRBJ1-1	few	TRBD1	CASSQDLGTGVPEAFF	TGCGCCAGCAGCCAAGATCTCGGGACAGGCGTACCTGAAGCTTTCTTT
TRBV5-4	TRBJ2-7	-	-	CASSSGRPGYEQYF	TGTGCCAGCAGCTCGGGACGCCCAGGGTACGAGCAGTACTTC
TRBV6-5	TRBJ1-2	-	TRBD1	CASSPWAGGFYGYTF	TGTGCCAGCAGCCCTTGGGCAGGGGGCTTCTATGGCTACACCTTC
TRBV5-1	TRBJ2-7	-	-	CASSFLDNSYEQYF	TGCGCCAGCAGCTTCCTGGACAACTCCTACGAGCAGTACTTC
TRBV6-5	TRBJ2-1	-	-	CASSPDRGLVVNEQFF	TGTGCCAGCAGCCCTGACAGAGGTTTAGTGGTGAATGAGCAGTTCTTC
TRBV30	TRBJ2-2	-	-	CAWSSQTTGELFF	TGTGCCTGGAGCTCACAGACTACCGGGGAGCTGTTTTTT
TRBV7-9	TRBJ2-5	few	TRBD2	CASSLGGGPGETQYF	TGTGCCAGCAGCTTAGGCGGGGGGCCGGGAGAGACCCAGTACTTC
TRBV5-1	TRBJ2-1	-	TRBD2	CASSSPAGGSWNEQFF	TGCGCCAGCAGCTCCCCCGCGGGAGGTTCGTGGAATGAGCAGTTCTTC
TRBV6-2/TRBV6-3	TRBJ2-5	-	-	CASSYLGREWETQYF	TGTGCCAGCAGTTACTTGGGAAGGGAATGGGAGACCCAGTACTTC
TRBV29-1	TRBJ2-3	once	-	CSVEDGGSDTQYF	TGCAGCGTTGAAGATGGGGGCTCGGATACGCAGTATTTT
TRBV5-1	TRBJ2-5	-	-	CASSLAGLRGRQETQYF	TGCGCCAGCAGCTTGGCCGGCTTGAGGGGCCGCCAAGAGACCCAGTACTTC
TRBV19	TRBJ2-3	-	-	CASSIYGDENTDTQYF	TGTGCCAGTAGTATCTACGGGGACGAGAACACAGATACGCAGTATTTT
TRBV19	TRBJ2-7	few	-	CASMARGMVGEQYF	TGTGCCAGTATGGCCCGGGGGATGGTTGGCGAGCAGTACTTC
TRBV5-5	TRBJ2-3	few	-	CASSLWGHSTDTQYF	TGTGCCAGCAGCTTGTGGGGGCATAGCACAGATACGCAGTATTTT
TRBV20-1	TRBJ1-1	once	-	CSAEGSAPEAFF	TGCAGTGCCGAAGGTTCGGCCCCTGAAGCTTTCTTT
TRBV3-1	TRBJ2-7	-	-	CASSRGTGEQYF	TGTGCCAGCAGCCGCGGGACCGGCGAGCAGTACTTC
TRBV6-4	TRBJ1-1	many	-	CASSDGENTEAFF	TGTGCCAGCAGTGACGGGGAGAACACTGAAGCTTTCTTT
TRBV6-1	TRBJ2-7	few	-	CASSKGPWSSYEQYF	TGTGCCAGCAGCAAAGGGCCCTGGAGCTCCTACGAGCAGTACTTC
TRBV5-5	TRBJ2-7	-	-	CASSSGGTHSYEQYF	TGTGCCAGCAGCTCGGGTGGGACACACTCCTACGAGCAGTACTTC
TRBV7-6	TRBJ2-3	few	TRBD2	CASSTGLARPSTDTQYF	TGTGCCAGCAGCACAGGACTAGCGAGACCTAGCACAGATACGCAGTATTTT
TRBV4-1	TRBJ2-1	few	-	CASSQGVAGEQFF	TGCGCCAGCAGCCAAGGGGTGGCAGGTGAGCAGTTCTTC
TRBV7-9	TRBJ1-1	many	TRBD1	CASRGQENTEAFF	TGTGCCAGCCGGGGACAGGAGAACACTGAAGCTTTCTTT
TRBV9	TRBJ1-2	few	TRBD1	CASSVRDREYGYTF	TGTGCCAGCAGCGTCCGGGACAGGGAGTATGGCTACACCTTC
TRBV24-1	TRBJ2-7	-	-	CATSDGTGYEQYF	TGTGCCACCAGTGACGGGACCGGTTACGAGCAGTACTTC
TRBV4-1	TRBJ2-1	few	-	CASSHPWRDSYNEQFF	TGCGCCAGCAGCCATCCCTGGCGGGATTCCTACAATGAGCAGTTCTTC
TRBV7-2	TRBJ2-1	many	TRBD2	CASRRLAGTYNEQFF	TGTGCCAGCAGACGACTAGCGGGAACCTACAATGAGCAGTTCTTC
TRBV24-1	TRBJ1-2	few	-	CATSRSGDNGYTF	TGTGCCACCAGTCGGTCAGGGGATAATGGCTACACCTTC
TRBV30	TRBJ2-7	-	-	CAWSVSQMGEQYF	TGTGCCTGGAGTGTGTCCCAAATGGGGGAGCAGTACTTC
TRBV7-9	TRBJ2-1	few	TRBD1	CASSQRDRASLGLAASYNEQFF	TGTGCCAGCAGCCAGCGGGACAGGGCGAGTTTGGGGCTAGCGGCCTCCTACAATGAGCAGTTCTTC
TRBV30	TRBJ1-5	-	-	CAWSFNLNQPKHF	TGTGCCTGGAGTTTTAACCTCAATCAGCCCAAGCATTTT
TRBV10-3	TRBJ2-7	few	TRBD1	CAISGTASYEQYF	TGTGCCATCAGCGGGACAGCCTCCTACGAGCAGTACTTC
TRBV7-7	TRBJ2-7	few	-	CASRSMGISDRPSYEQYF	TGTGCTAGCAGATCAATGGGTATATCCGACAGGCCATCCTACGAGCAGTACTTC
TRBV5-1	TRBJ2-2	-	-	CASSLAGHLIGNTGELFF	TGCGCCAGCAGCTTGGCGGGACACCTCATTGGGAACACCGGGGAGCTGTTTTTT
TRBV20-1	TRBJ1-2	few	-	CSATGSGGYGYTF	TGCAGTGCCACAGGGAGCGGCGGCTATGGCTACACCTTC
TRBV28	TRBJ1-2	-	TRBD1	CASSSGTANYYGYTF	TGTGCCAGCAGTTCCGGGACAGCCAATTACTATGGCTACACCTTC
TRBV11-2	TRBJ2-3	-	TRBD2	CASSLLFQGLAGASGTDTQYF	TGTGCCAGCAGCTTACTTTTCCAGGGACTAGCGGGAGCAAGTGGTACAGATACGCAGTATTTT
TRBV5-1	TRBJ2-5	few	-	CASSLGLRGQETQYF	TGCGCCAGCAGCTTGGGTCTGCGGGGCCAAGAGACCCAGTACTTC